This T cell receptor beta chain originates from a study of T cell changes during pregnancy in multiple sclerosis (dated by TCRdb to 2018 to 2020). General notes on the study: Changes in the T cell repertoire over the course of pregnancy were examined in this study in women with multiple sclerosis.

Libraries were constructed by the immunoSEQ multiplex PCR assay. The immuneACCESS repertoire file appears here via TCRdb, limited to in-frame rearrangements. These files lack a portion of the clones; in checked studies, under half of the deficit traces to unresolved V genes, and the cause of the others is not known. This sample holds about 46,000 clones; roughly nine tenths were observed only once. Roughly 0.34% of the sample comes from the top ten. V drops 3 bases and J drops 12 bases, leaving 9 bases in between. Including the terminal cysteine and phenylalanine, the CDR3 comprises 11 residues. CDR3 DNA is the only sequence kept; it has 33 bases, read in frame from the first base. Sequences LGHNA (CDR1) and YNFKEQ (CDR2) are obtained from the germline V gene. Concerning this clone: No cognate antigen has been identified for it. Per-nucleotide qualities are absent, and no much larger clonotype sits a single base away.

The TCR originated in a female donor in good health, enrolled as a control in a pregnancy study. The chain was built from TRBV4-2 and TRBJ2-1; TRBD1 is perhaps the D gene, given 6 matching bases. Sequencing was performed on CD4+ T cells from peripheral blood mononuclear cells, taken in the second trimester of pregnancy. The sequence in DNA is TGTGCCAGCAGCCAGGACAGACGGCAGTTCTTC. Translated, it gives CASSQDRRQFF.